These 18 T cell receptor beta chains originate from one sample sequenced in a study of T-cell memory formation after mild COVID-19. TCRdb ran MiXCR on the 5' RACE reads and lists one entry per CDR3 protein. The sample includes about 290,000 distinct CDR3 sequences, about 16% of them seen just once. The material sequenced was PBMCs or a T cell subset sorted from them (not recorded which). The receptor source for this set is a man between 18 and 29 years old who had mild COVID-19 (a few samples of this study predate the infection). Cell type and time point are not known.

V gene TRBV6-1 combines with J gene TRBJ2-7, with D perhaps TRBD1 or TRBD2 (5 bases each). V was pared by 7 bases and J by 4 bases, with 11 bases between. Germline assignment: CDR1 MNHNS and CDR2 SASEGT. This CDR3 has 12 residues. The CDR3 coding sequence is TGTGCCAGCAATCATGGGGGATACGAGCAGTACGTC. Its translation is CASNHGGYEQYV.

This clonotype was seen a handful of times. The rearrangement uses TRBV6-1 and TRBJ1-2; D possibly corresponds to TRBD1 (6 bases). The CDR3 length is 15 residues. CDR1 MNHNS and CDR2 SASEGT come from the germline V gene. V gave up 0 bases and J gave up 8 bases, with 16 bases separating them. The CDR3 DNA sequence: TGTGCCAGCAGTGAAGCGGGGGCGGGAGGCAGAGGCTACACCTTC. The encoded protein is CASSEAGAGGRGYTF.

In this sample, this clonotype turned up a few times. The chain links TRBV29-1 to TRBJ2-1, with D unresolved. Germline-derived CDR1 and CDR2 are SQVTM and ANQGSEA. The CDR3 consists of 10 residues. V was cut by 7 bases and J by 7 bases, with 8 bases left in between. CDR3 loop: CSAVENEQFF. The CDR3 nucleotides are TGCAGCGCCGTCGAAAATGAGCAGTTCTTC.

This clonotype was counted ten times or more. CDR3 coding DNA: TGCGCCAGCAGCCGTCCCGGGACAGTTTCAGATACGCAGTATTTT. It encodes CASSRPGTVSDTQYF. This chain links TRBV4-1 with TRBJ2-3; the match to TRBD1 covers 7 bases. Trimming took 4 bases from V and 4 from J; bases not matched to a gene: 8. This CDR3 is 15 amino acids long. CDR1 is MGHRA, CDR2 YSYEKL, per germline.

This clonotype was seen repeatedly, ten times or more. The chain uses TRBV7-2 and TRBJ2-3; 8 nucleotides align to TRBD2. V shed 5 bases, J shed 0 bases, and the junction held 7 bases outside the gene matches. The CDR3 sequence is 16 residues long. Germline CDR1 SGHTA, CDR2 FQGNSA. The CDR3 DNA is TGTGCCAGCAGCCCATTTGGCGGGGGGAGCACAGATACGCAGTATTTT. Translation: CASSPFGGGSTDTQYF.

In its sample, this clonotype was seen a few times. The CDR3 DNA reads TGCGCCAGTAGCAGCGGGTCAGGGGGCTTTACCACTGAAGCTTTCTTT. Its translation: CASSSGSGGFTTEAFF. The gene calls are TRBV5-1 and TRBJ1-1, with 8 positions matching TRBD1. In germline, CDR1 is SGHRS, CDR2 YFSETQ. The J segment lost 4 bases and the V segment lost 8 bases, leaving 16 bases of the junction unmatched. This CDR3 comprises 16 residues.

This clonotype was counted only a few times. The chain joins TRBV29-1 to TRBJ1-2; no clear D gene. This CDR3 is 13 amino acids long. CDR1 is SQVTM and CDR2 is ANQGSEA in the germline V gene. Trimming shortened V by 7 bases and J by 5 bases, and 17 bases separated the two germline ends. The CDR3, as DNA: TGCAGCGCCGCCGGAGGAGGGCGGTATGGCTACACCTTC. Translating it yields CSAAGGGRYGYTF.

Only one count was recorded for this clonotype. V and J are TRBV4-2 and TRBJ2-5; TRBD2 agrees at 8 bases. Per the germline V gene, CDR1 is LGHNA and CDR2 is YNFKEQ. The CDR3 covers 16 residues. The V gene end was trimmed by 0 bases and the J gene end by 4 bases; junction bases not matched to a gene: 7. The CDR3 here is CASSQDYGGASETQYF. The DNA of the CDR3 is TGTGCCAGCAGCCAAGATTACGGGGGGGCGTCAGAGACCCAGTACTTC.

This clonotype was counted between two and nine times. The rearrangement links TRBV9 to TRBJ2-2, with D possibly being TRBD1 or TRBD2 (5 bases each). V lost 3 bases and J 2 bases, leaving 11 bases between the germline ends. The CDR3 covers 15 residues. Germline CDR1 reads SGDLS; CDR2 reads YYNGEE. Here the CDR3 DNA reads TGTGCCAGCAGCGCCCTAGGGGACAACACCGGGGAGCTGTTTTTT. Encoded protein: CASSALGDNTGELFF.

The V and J genes are TRBV28 and TRBJ1-6; D is undetermined. This CDR3 comprises 16 residues. Trimming stripped 5 bases from V and 0 bases from J, with 11 bases between. Germline V CDR1 and CDR2: MDHEN, SYDVKM. The CDR3 loop reads CASSRPLHSYNSPLHF. DNA for the CDR3: TGTGCCAGCAGTCGCCCCCTCCACTCCTATAATTCACCCCTCCACTTT.

This clonotype was detected a few times. The chain uses TRBV12-3 or TRBV12-4 and TRBJ2-2; a weak D match, TRBD2 (5 bases). The CDR3 extends over 15 amino acids. V was trimmed by 6 bases and J by 0 bases, leaving 11 bases between them. The CDR3 loop reads CASSPGVPNTGELFF. DNA of the CDR3: TGTGCCAGCAGCCCCGGGGTTCCGAACACCGGGGAGCTGTTTTTT.

CDR3 protein: CASSSGNPYGYTF. The CDR3 DNA sequence: TGTGCCAGCAGCTCGGGGAACCCCTATGGCTACACCTTC. This chain connects TRBV7-2 to TRBJ1-2; D is ambiguous. The V gene's germline CDR1 is SGHTA and CDR2 FQGNSA. Deletions cut 4 bases from V and 4 bases from J, with 10 bases between. CDR3 size: 13 residues.

The gene calls are TRBV4-3 and TRBJ2-2; D remains ambiguous. V lost 4 bases and J lost 7, with 16 bases in between. The germline V gene encodes CDR1 LGHNA and CDR2 YSLEER. This CDR3 spans 15 amino acids. The CDR3 loop reads CASSRKMNFGGELFF. In nucleotides, the CDR3 is TGCGCCAGCAGCCGTAAAATGAACTTCGGCGGGGAGCTGTTTTTT.

This chain connects TRBV2 to TRBJ2-7; 9 positions match TRBD1. With V trimmed by 6 bases and J by 9 bases, 6 bases remained unmatched. The germline V gene encodes CDR1 SNHLY and CDR2 FYNNEI. There are 12 residues in the CDR3. DNA of the CDR3: TGTGCCAGCAGCCCGGACAGGGGATGGCAGTACGTC. This encodes CASSPDRGWQYV.

This clonotype appeared many times. The chain employs TRBV4-3 and TRBJ2-5; either TRBD1 or TRBD2 may fit D (5 bases each). V was clipped by 0 bases and J by 3 bases, with 14 bases between them. CDR3 length equals 16 residues. The germline V gene encodes CDR1 LGHNA and CDR2 YSLEER. CDR3: CASSQEARVREETQYF. CDR3 DNA sequence: TGCGCCAGCAGCCAAGAAGCGAGGGTCAGGGAAGAGACCCAGTACTTC.

This clonotype appeared many times. The V gene is TRBV24-1, the J gene TRBJ2-3, with no clear D. The V gene's germline CDR1 is KGHDR and CDR2 SFDVKD. Trimming cost V 2 bases and J 4 bases, with 12 bases left between them. The CDR3 spans 15 residues. CDR3 in amino acids: CATSDSDRIADTQYF. In DNA, the CDR3 is TGTGCCACCAGTGATTCCGATCGGATTGCAGATACGCAGTATTTT.

This clonotype was picked up many times. The rearrangement uses TRBV5-1 and TRBJ2-3; the match to TRBD2 covers 8 bases. This CDR3 has 15 residues. Per the germline V gene, CDR1 is SGHRS and CDR2 is YFSETQ. V lost 4 bases, J lost 3 bases, and 7 bases stayed unmatched. The CDR3 DNA reads as TGCGCCAGCAGCGATAGCGGGGCTTCGACAGATACGCAGTATTTT. This sequence encodes CASSDSGASTDTQYF.

This clonotype was picked up a small number of times. The genes are TRBV12-3 or TRBV12-4 and TRBJ1-4, with TRBD1 as a possible D gene (5 bases). Trimming left V 6 bases short and J 6 bases short, with 14 bases between. CDR3 length equals 14 residues. CDR3 region: CASSSGLGDEKLFF. The CDR3 DNA reads TGTGCCAGCAGCTCAGGGTTAGGGGATGAAAAACTGTTTTTT.